This T cell receptor (beta chain) was sequenced in a study of blood T cells in healthy people across ages. Study-wide context: About one barcoded beta molecule per two T cells was captured by template switching. General study points: The unknown donor CMV status may have confounded expanded clonotype changes. Naive CD4+ cell counts and diversity both ran higher in long-lived than in aged donors.

Between the trimmed V and J ends, which lost 0 bases and 4 bases, there was a span of 9 bases. There are 13 residues in the CDR3. Germline CDR1 DFQATT, CDR2 SNEGSKA (reference sequence). A sample-barcoded 5' primer and a J-beta primer mix were used in a second PCR of roughly 6 to 12 cycles. From each sample, at least 3 million paired-end reads containing CDR3 were obtained. MiXCR, run by TCRdb on the 5' RACE reads, gives a single entry per CDR3 protein. The repertoire consists of roughly 2 million distinct CDR3 sequences, with less than 50% occurring once and the leading ten covering around 2.1%. As concerns this clonotype: Its target is unknown.

The V call is TRBV20-1, the J call TRBJ2-5; maybe TRBD2 (5 bases). Sequencing was carried out using blood. The receptor comes from a woman aged 35 to 49 in good health. CDR3 region: CSARDRGVETQYF. CDR3 in DNA: TGCAGTGCTAGAGATCGGGGAGTAGAGACCCAGTACTTC.